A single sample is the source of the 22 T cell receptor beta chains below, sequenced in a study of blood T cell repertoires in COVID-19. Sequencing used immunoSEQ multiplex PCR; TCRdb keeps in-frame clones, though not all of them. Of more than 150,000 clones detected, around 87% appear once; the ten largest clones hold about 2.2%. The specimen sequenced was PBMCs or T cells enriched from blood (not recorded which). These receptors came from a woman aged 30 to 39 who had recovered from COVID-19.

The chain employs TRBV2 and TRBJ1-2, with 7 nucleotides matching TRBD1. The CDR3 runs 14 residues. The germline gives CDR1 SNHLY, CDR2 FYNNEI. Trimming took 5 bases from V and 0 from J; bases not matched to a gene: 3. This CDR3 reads CASSLQGTNYGYTF. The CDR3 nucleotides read TGTGCCAGCAGTCTACAGGGGACTAACTATGGCTACACCTTC. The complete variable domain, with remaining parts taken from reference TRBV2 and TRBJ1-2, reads EPEVTQTPSHQVTQMGQEVILRCVPISNHLYFYWYRQILGQKVEFLVSFYNNEISEKSEIFDDQFSVERPDGSNFTLKIRSTKLEDSAMYFCASSLQGTNYGYTFGSGTRLTVV.

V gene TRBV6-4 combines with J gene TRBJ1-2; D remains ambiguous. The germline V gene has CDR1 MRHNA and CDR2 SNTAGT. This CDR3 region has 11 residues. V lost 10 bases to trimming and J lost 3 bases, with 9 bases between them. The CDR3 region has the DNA TGTGCCATCTTACACGACTATGGCTACACCTTC. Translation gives CAILHDYGYTF.

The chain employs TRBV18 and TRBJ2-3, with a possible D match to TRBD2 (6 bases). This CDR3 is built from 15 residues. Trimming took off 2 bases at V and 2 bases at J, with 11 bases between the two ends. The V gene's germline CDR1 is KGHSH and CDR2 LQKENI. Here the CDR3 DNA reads TGTGCCAGCTCACCAACCGGGAGAAACACAGATACGCAGTATTTT. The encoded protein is CASSPTGRNTDTQYF.

CDR3 nucleotides: TGTGCCAGCAGTGAAGTGATGGGACAGGGGGAAAATGGCTACACCTTC. Protein sequence: CASSEVMGQGENGYTF. This chain joins TRBV2 and TRBJ1-2; TRBD1 aligns across 11 bases. The germline CDR1 and CDR2 sequences are SNHLY and FYNNEI. Trimming removed 1 base from V and 6 bases from J; junction bases left unmatched: 7. This CDR3 has 16 amino acids. The full variable domain, completed using reference TRBV2 and TRBJ1-2, is EPEVTQTPSHQVTQMGQEVILRCVPISNHLYFYWYRQILGQKVEFLVSFYNNEISEKSEIFDDQFSVERPDGSNFTLKIRSTKLEDSAMYFCASSEVMGQGENGYTFGSGTRLTVV.

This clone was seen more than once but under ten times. CDR3 region: CAWGGTGDGYTF. The CDR3 coding sequence is TGTGCCTGGGGGGGGACAGGGGATGGCTACACCTTC. This chain connects TRBV30 to TRBJ1-2; 10 bases agree with TRBD1. The germline V gene has CDR1 GTSNPN and CDR2 SVGIG (reference sequence). The ends lost 5 bases at V and 6 bases at J; junction bases unmatched: 3. This CDR3 is built from 12 residues.

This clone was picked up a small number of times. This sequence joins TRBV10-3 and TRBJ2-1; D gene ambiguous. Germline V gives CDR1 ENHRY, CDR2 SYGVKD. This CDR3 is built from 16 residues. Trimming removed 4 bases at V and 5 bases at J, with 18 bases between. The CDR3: CAISVTANPPNNEQFF. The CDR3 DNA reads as TGTGCCATCAGTGTGACTGCGAACCCTCCGAACAATGAGCAGTTCTTC.

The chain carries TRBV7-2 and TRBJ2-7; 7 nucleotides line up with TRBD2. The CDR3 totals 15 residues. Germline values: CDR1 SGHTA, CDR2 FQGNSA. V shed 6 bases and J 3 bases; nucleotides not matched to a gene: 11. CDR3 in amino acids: CASRRGWEGDYEQYF. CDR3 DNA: TGTGCCAGCAGACGTGGGTGGGAGGGCGACTACGAGCAGTACTTC.

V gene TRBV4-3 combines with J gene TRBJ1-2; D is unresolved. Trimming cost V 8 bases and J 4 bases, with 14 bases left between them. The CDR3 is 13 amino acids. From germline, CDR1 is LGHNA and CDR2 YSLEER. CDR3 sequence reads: CASASAVGYGYTF. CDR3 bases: TGCGCCAGCGCGAGTGCGGTTGGCTATGGCTACACCTTC.

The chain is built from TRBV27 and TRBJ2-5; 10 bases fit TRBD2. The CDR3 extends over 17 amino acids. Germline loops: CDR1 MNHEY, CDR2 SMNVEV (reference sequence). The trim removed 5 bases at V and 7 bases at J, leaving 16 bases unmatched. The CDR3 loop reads CASSPQRGGIGFTTQYF. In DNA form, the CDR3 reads TGTGCCAGCAGTCCTCAGCGGGGGGGCATCGGGTTTACGACCCAGTACTTC.

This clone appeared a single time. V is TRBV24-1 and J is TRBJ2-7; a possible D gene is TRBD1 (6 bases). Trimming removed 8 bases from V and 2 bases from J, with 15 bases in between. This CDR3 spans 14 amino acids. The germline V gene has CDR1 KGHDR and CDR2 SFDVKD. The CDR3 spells CATNLGAAPYEQYF. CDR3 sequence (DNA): TGTGCCACCAATTTGGGGGCGGCCCCCTACGAGCAGTACTTC.

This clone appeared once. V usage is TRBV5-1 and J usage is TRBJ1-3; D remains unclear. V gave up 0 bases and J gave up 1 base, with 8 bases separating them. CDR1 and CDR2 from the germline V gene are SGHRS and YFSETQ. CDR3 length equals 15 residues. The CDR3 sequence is CASSLVNPSGNTIYF. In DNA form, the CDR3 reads TGCGCCAGCAGCTTGGTCAATCCATCTGGAAACACCATATATTTT.

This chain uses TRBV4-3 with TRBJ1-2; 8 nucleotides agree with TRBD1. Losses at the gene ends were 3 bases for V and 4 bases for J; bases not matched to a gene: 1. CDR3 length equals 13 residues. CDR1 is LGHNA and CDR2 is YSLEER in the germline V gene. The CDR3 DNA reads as TGCGCCAGCAGCCAGGGGACAGGCTATGGCTACACCTTC. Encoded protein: CASSQGTGYGYTF.

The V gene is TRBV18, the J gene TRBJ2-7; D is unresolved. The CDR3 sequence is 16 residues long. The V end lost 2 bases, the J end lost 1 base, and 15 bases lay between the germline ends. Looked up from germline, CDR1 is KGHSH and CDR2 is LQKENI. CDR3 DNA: TGTGCCAGCTCACCAGCTGCGGCAGATTCTTCCTACGAGCAGTACTTC. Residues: CASSPAAADSSYEQYF.

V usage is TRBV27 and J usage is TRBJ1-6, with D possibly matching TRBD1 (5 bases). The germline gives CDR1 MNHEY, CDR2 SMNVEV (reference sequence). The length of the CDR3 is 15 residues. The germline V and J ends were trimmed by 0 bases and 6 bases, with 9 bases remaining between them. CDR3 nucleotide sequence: TGTGCCAGCAGTTTATCTTGGCAGGGTAATTCACCCCTCCACTTT. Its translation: CASSLSWQGNSPLHF.

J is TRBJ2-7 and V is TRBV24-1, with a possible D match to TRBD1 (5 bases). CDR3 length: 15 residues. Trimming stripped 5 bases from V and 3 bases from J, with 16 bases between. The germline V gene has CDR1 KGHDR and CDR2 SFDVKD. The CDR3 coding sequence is TGTGCCACCAGTGCGACGGCAGGGTCTTTCTACGAGCAGTACTTC. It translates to CATSATAGSFYEQYF.

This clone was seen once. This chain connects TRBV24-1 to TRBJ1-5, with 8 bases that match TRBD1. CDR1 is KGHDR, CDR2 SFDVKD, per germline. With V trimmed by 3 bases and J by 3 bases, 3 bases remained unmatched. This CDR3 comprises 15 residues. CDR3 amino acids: CATSDNRGTNQPQHF. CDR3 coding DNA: TGTGCCACCAGTGATAACAGGGGGACCAATCAGCCCCAGCATTTT.

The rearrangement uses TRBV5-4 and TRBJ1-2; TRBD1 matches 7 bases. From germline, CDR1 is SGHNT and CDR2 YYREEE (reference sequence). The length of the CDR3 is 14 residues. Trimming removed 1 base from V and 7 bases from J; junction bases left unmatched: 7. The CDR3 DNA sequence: TGTGCCAGCAGCTTGCCAGGGGGTATTGGTGGCTACACCTTC. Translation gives CASSLPGGIGGYTF.

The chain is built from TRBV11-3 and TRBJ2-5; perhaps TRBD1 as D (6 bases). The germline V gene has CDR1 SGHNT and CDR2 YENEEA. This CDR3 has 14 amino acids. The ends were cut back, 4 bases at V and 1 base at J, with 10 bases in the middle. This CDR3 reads CASSSRTVQETQYF. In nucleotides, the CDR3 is TGTGCCAGCAGCTCTCGGACAGTCCAAGAGACCCAGTACTTC.

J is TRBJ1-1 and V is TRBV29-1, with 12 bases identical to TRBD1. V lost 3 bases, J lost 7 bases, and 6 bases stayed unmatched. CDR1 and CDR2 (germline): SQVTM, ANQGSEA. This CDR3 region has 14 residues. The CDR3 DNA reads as TGCAGCGTTGATCCGGGACAGGGGGCGCTTGAAGCTTTCTTT. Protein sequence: CSVDPGQGALEAFF.

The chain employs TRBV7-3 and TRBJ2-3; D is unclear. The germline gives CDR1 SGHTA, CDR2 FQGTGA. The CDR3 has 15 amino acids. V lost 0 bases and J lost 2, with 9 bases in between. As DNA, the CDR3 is TGTGCCAGCAGCTTAACCGGCGGATACACAGATACGCAGTATTTT. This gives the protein CASSLTGGYTDTQYF.

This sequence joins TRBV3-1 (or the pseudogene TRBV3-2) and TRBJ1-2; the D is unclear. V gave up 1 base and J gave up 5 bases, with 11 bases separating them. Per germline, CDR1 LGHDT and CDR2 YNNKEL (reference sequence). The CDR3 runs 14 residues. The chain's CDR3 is CASSQGHSKYGYTF. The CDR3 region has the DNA TGTGCCAGCAGCCAAGGTCACAGCAAATATGGCTACACCTTC.

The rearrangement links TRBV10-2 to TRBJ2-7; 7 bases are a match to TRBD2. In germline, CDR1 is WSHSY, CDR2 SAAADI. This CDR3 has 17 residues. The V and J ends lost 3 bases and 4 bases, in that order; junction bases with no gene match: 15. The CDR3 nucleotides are TGCGCCAGCAGTGAAAGGCTTCCTAGCGGAGATCCGTACGAGCAGTACTTC. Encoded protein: CASSERLPSGDPYEQYF.